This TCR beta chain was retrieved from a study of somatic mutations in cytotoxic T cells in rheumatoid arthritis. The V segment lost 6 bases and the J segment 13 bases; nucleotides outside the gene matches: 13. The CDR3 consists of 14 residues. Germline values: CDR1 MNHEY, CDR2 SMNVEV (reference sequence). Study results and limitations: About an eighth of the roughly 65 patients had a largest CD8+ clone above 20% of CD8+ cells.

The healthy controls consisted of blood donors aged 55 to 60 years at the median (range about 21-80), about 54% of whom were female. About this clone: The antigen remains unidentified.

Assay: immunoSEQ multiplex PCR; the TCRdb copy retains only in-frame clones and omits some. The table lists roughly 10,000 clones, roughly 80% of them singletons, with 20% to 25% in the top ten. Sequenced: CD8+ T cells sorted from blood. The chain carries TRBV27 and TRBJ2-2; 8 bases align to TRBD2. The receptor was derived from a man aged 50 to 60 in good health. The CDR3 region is CASRPAGLADWLFF. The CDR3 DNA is TGTGCCAGCAGGCCGGCTGGACTAGCAGATTGGCTGTTTTTT.